The present entry profiles one TCR beta chain with its context. What it binds is not known. This entry comes from a study of cytotoxic CD8 clonotypes in ibrutinib-treated CLL. In the study overall: Specimens for response were gathered following a median about 11 months of therapy, spanning 6 to 36.

Deep sequencing aimed at 1 in 200,000 to 1 in 1 million T cells' resolution. Libraries were prepared by immunoSEQ multiplex PCR; TCRdb keeps only in-frame clonotypes and omits some of them. The table has about 330,000 clones, roughly 71% seen once. This CDR3 region has 14 residues. Germline CDR1 is MNHEY and CDR2 is SVGAGI. The V gene end was trimmed by 2 bases and the J gene end by 4 bases; junction bases not matched to a gene: 4. Study outcomes and limitations: Public clonotypes were seen rarely and were contracted or stable on treatment.

V gene TRBV6-5 combines with J gene TRBJ1-1; 7 bases are shared with TRBD1. This TCR was sampled from a human donor with chronic lymphocytic leukemia. Sequencing was performed on PBMCs, taken after 36 months of ibrutinib treatment. CDR3 nucleotide sequence: TGTGCCAGCAGTTACAGGGGGCCGGGCACTGAAGCTTTCTTT. It encodes CASSYRGPGTEAFF.